This T cell receptor beta chain is from a study of graft-versus-host responses after intestinal transplantation (dated by TCRdb to the early 2020s). Some background on the complete study: Recipients received multivisceral, liver-intestinal, or isolated intestinal transplants. The cohort enrolled 24 intestinal transplant recipients, one of whom was a retransplant, and a few patients without pretransplant specimens were excluded. Rather than being sequenced by the commercial service, samples from a few later patients were sequenced in-house on an Illumina MiSeq and processed with MiXCR. Every recipient was given anti-thymocyte globulin induction, then maintenance tacrolimus and steroids for 2 to 4 years. A peak of at least 4% donor T cells among recipient peripheral blood mononuclear cells was the definition used for donor T cell macrochimerism. After intestinal transplantation, graft-versus-host and host-versus-graft alloreactive T cell clones in the graft, circulation and bone marrow were tracked using bulk TCR-beta CDR3 sequencing. Alloreactive clones were identified by sequencing pre-transplant mixed lymphocyte reaction products and comparing these products with unstimulated pre-transplant donor and recipient T cells.

Broader findings and caveats from the paper: Early after transplant, peak levels of circulating GvH clones were found to be associated with declines in HvG clones. The relatively low number and heterogeneity of intestinal transplant patients limited the conclusions. In the allografts of patients with donor T cell macrochimerism, GvH to HvG T cell clonal ratios were high. GvH clones were detected in recipient bone marrow, and some of these GvH clones were observed earlier in ileal mucosa or blood, consistent with an intestinal mucosal origin.

Libraries were made using the immunoSEQ multiplex PCR assay. For most patients, genomic DNA was isolated using the Qiagen DNeasy Blood and Tissue Kit and was shipped frozen to Adaptive Biotechnologies for TCR sequencing. For most patients, genomic DNA was subjected to high-throughput TCR-beta CDR3 sequencing by Adaptive Biotechnologies. The paper's data handling went like this. Adaptive's ImmunoSEQ software supplied the TCR sequencing data for approximately 18 patients, while MiXCR and VDJtools were used to process a few other patients. To correct CD4 versus CD8 sorting errors, sequences present in both subsets at a frequency ratio below 5:1 were removed. Because the origin of CDR3 nucleotide sequences shared between donor and recipient could not be assigned, those sequences were removed. Alloreactive clones required at least 2-fold expansion over unstimulated cells and minimum CFSE-low frequency of 0.002% (template counts) or 0.001% (read counts). Mappable clones were those detected in sequenced pre-transplant spleen, lymph node, or MLR CFSE-low populations of the donor or recipient. Cumulative frequency of alloreactive clones was calculated as a percentage of all sequences weighted by copy number. As stored in TCRdb, this immuneACCESS dataset retains in-frame rearrangements with V and J assigned. A fraction of the clones does not appear; measured against another copy, unresolved V genes explain less than half of the discrepancy, and the remainder lacks a known reason. That table supplies the V and J calls and clone size; D and trimming were determined from the DNA. This sample holds more than 70,000 clones; around 83% were observed only once. The top ten hold around 0.83% of the sample.

As encoded in the germline V gene, CDR1 is SNHLY while CDR2 is FYNNEI. The CDR3 numbers 15 residues from cysteine through phenylalanine. Just the 45-base CDR3 DNA is kept, in frame starting at base 1. The junction shows trimming of 4 bases on V and 2 bases on J, plus 12 bases between the germline ends. The time point label, as the study defines it: cells obtained before transplantation from donor or recipient. CD3+CD4+ and CD3+CD8+ populations were FACS-sorted from unstimulated pre-transplant donor and recipient cells taken from spleen or lymph nodes. Worth noting for this clone: Its antigen is still unknown. The sample holds no much larger clone one base away, and base qualities are not on file.

The clonotype was recovered from a human donor who received an intestinal transplant. The material sequenced was unstimulated CD4+ T cells sorted from spleen or lymph node cells, taken before intestinal transplant. Here the chain combines TRBV2 and TRBJ2-1; the D gene is perhaps TRBD2, on 7 matching bases. The bases are TGTGCCAGCAGTGTTGGAGGGGGGGCCTACAATGAGCAGTTCTTC. It translates to CASSVGGGAYNEQFF.